This T cell receptor (beta chain) was found in a study of shared clonotypes between healthy human individuals. The table came from immunoSEQ multiplex PCR; TCRdb's copy has only in-frame clones and leaves some out. The repertoire holds roughly 550,000 clones, with around 95% as singletons. This clone was counted once. One end of the junction does not line up with germline, which may come from a read error. Positively selected for CCR7, the CD45RO-negative cells used as naive CD8 cells excluded terminally differentiated effector memory CD45RA+ cells. The clonotype was recovered from a woman between 25 and 40 years old in good health. Sequenced input: naive CD8+ T cells sorted from blood.

The CDR3 region has the DNA TGTGCCAGCAGCTCGGGAGCCTATAATGAGCAGTTCTTC. This gives the protein CASSSGAYNEQFF. This chain uses TRBV5-4 with TRBJ2-1; D may be TRBD2 (6 bases). The germline CDR1 and CDR2 sequences are SGHNT and YYREEE (reference sequence). This CDR3 comprises 13 residues.